The present entry profiles one TCR beta chain with its context. Its antigen remains unknown. The source of the sample is a study of cytomegalovirus exposure and HLA in healthy donors. Germline V gene lookup returns CDR1 SNHLY and CDR2 FYNNEI. The CDR3 spans 14 residues. The V gene lost 6 bases and the J gene lost 4 bases, with 15 bases spanning the gap. Regarding the study as a whole: The study listed roughly 160 cytomegalovirus-associated TCR beta chains.

In the PCR, 60 Vbeta and 13 Jbeta primers were used. Sequencing was performed with immunoSEQ multiplex PCR; in TCRdb, only in-frame clones are kept and a portion is missing. This table has more than 90,000 clones, around 80% appearing once. This sequence joins TRBV2 and TRBJ1-2; TRBD1 is a possible D gene (5 bases). The sequence came from a woman aged 60-75 years in good health and CMV-seronegative. Sequenced: PBMCs. CDR3 in DNA: TGTGCCAGCAGAGGGGATTCTCATGGCTATGGCTACACCTTC. This codes for CASRGDSHGYGYTF.